The present T cell receptor (beta chain) was sequenced within a study of blood T cell repertoires in COVID-19. About the study: Some COVID-19 samples were acute and others convalescent; all came from the United States, Italy and Spain. Sources were T cells, B-cell-depleted T cells, or PBMCs; the material itself was cDNA or gDNA.

Between the trimmed V and J ends, which lost 1 base and 2 bases, there was a span of 15 bases. Germline V gene lookup returns CDR1 SGHTA and CDR2 FQGNSA. The CDR3 length is 17 residues. Original data processing: The authors estimated nucleated cell counts from reference gene primer amplification. Generated by immunoSEQ multiplex PCR, the TCRdb table keeps only in-frame clones and is missing some. The V and J calls and clone size were taken over from that table, and D and trimming were inferred from the DNA. The profile shows approximately 210,000 clones, about 85% of them singletons. The clonotype comes from a man aged 40-55 years with acute or convalescent COVID-19. The chain joins TRBV7-2 to TRBJ2-1; D is possibly TRBD2 (6 bases). Sequencing was performed on peripheral blood. In nucleotides, the CDR3 is TGTGCCAGCAGCTTAGACGCGGGAATAGGGCCCTACAATGAGCAGTTCTTC. Amino acids: CASSLDAGIGPYNEQFF.